Below are 27 T cell receptor beta chains sequenced from a single sample in a study of T cell responses to AZD1222 COVID-19 vaccine. Profiling relied on immunoSEQ multiplex PCR, and the TCRdb table lists in-frame clones only, not all of them. The table has approximately 190,000 clones, 93% seen once. The sequences come from peripheral blood, collected 28 days after the second AZD1222 dose. These receptor sequences come from an adult who received the AZD1222 COVID-19 vaccine.

This chain links TRBV19 with TRBJ1-2; D not certain. The V gene's germline CDR1 is LNHDA and CDR2 SQIVND (reference sequence). Trimming took off 6 bases at V and 6 bases at J, with 23 bases between the two ends. The CDR3 extends over 16 amino acids. The CDR3 loop is CASRSHGKGFSDGYTF. CDR3 coding DNA: TGTGCCAGTAGGAGTCACGGCAAGGGTTTCTCGGATGGCTACACCTTC.

The chain combines TRBV5-5 with TRBJ1-5; D uncertain. This CDR3 is built from 18 residues. The V and J ends lost 2 bases and 6 bases respectively, with 24 bases between them. Germline V gene sequence: CDR1 SGHKS, CDR2 YYEKEE (reference sequence). CDR3 sequence: CASSFLPPSTAEGQPQHF. The CDR3 DNA is TGTGCCAGCAGCTTTCTGCCCCCTTCTACAGCGGAGGGTCAGCCCCAGCATTTT.

The DNA of the CDR3 is TGTGCCAGCAGTTTCATAGATTCGCGGGGCTACACCTTC. This encodes CASSFIDSRGYTF. This chain uses TRBV28 with TRBJ1-2, with no clear D. Per germline, CDR1 MDHEN and CDR2 SYDVKM. This CDR3 spans 13 amino acids. V lost 3 bases to trimming and J lost 8 bases, with 13 bases between them.

The chain has TRBV11-1 and TRBJ1-2; D gene ambiguous. Germline CDR1 is SGHAT and CDR2 is FQDESV (reference sequence). V was trimmed by 3 bases and J by 3 bases, leaving 5 bases between them. The CDR3 loop spans 12 amino acids. The CDR3 loop is CASSLRDYGYTF. CDR3 sequence (DNA): TGTGCCAGCAGCTTGCGGGACTATGGCTACACCTTC.

The rearrangement joins TRBV3-1 (or the pseudogene TRBV3-2) to TRBJ2-1; 7 bases map to TRBD1. The V gene end was trimmed by 5 bases and the J gene end by 1 base; junction bases not matched to a gene: 5. This CDR3 comprises 15 residues. Germline CDR1 and CDR2: LGHDT and YNNKEL (reference sequence). The CDR3 nucleotides are TGTGCCAGCAGCGCCCCAGGGGGTTCCTACAATGAGCAGTTCTTC. Encoded protein: CASSAPGGSYNEQFF.

About this clone itself: The same CDR3 arises from other DNA sequences in this sample as well. This chain uses TRBV3-1 (or the pseudogene TRBV3-2) with TRBJ1-2, with 11 bases matching TRBD1. There are 15 residues in the CDR3. The germline gives CDR1 LGHDT, CDR2 YNNKEL (reference sequence). The J segment lost 3 bases and the V segment lost 4 bases, leaving 4 bases of the junction unmatched. The CDR3 protein is CASSLPGQGDYGYTF. The CDR3 region has the DNA TGTGCCAGCAGCCTGCCGGGACAGGGGGACTATGGCTACACCTTC.

The chain carries TRBV7-2 and TRBJ1-2, with 8 bases that match TRBD1. Germline CDR1 is SGHTA and CDR2 is FQGNSA. With 5 bases clipped from V and 6 bases from J, the junction kept 11 bases outside the gene matches. The CDR3 contains 15 residues. The CDR3, as DNA: TGTGCCAGCAGCCCCGGTGGGGCAGGGGGCGATGGCTACACCTTC. It translates to CASSPGGAGGDGYTF. The whole variable domain, remainder taken from reference TRBV7-2 and TRBJ1-2, is GAGVSQSPSNKVTEKGKDVELRCDPISGHTALYWYRQSLGQGLEFLIYFQGNSAPDKSGLPSDRFSAERTGGSVSTLTIQRTQQEDSAVYLCASSPGGAGGDGYTFGSGTRLTVV.

This rearrangement joins TRBV5-4 to TRBJ1-4; D unclear. V lost 4 bases and J 3 bases, leaving 4 bases between the germline ends. CDR1 is SGHNT and CDR2 is YYREEE in the germline V gene (reference sequence). This CDR3 is 12 amino acids long. CDR3 sequence (DNA): TGTGCCAGCAGCAACTCTAATGAAAAACTGTTTTTT. Residues: CASSNSNEKLFF. The full variable domain, in which reference TRBV5-4 and TRBJ1-4 provide the parts outside the CDR3, is ETGVTQSPTHLIKTRGQQVTLRCSSQSGHNTVSWYQQALGQGPQFIFQYYREEENGRGNFPPRFSGLQFPNYSSELNVNALELDDSALYLCASSNSNEKLFFGSGTQLSVL.

The V and J genes are TRBV28 and TRBJ1-5; D remains unclear. There are 14 residues in the CDR3. V lost 6 bases to trimming and J lost 0 bases, with 9 bases between them. Germline-derived CDR1 and CDR2 are MDHEN and SYDVKM. CDR3 amino acids: CASSARGSNQPQHF. CDR3 bases: TGTGCCAGCAGCGCTCGGGGTAGCAATCAGCCCCAGCATTTT.

The chain recombines TRBV3-1 (or the pseudogene TRBV3-2) with TRBJ1-4; D is perhaps TRBD1 (5 bases). The V end was cut by 2 bases, the J end by 8 bases, with 21 bases between. CDR3 length: 17 residues. Germline lookup yields CDR1 LGHDT and CDR2 YNNKEL (reference sequence). In nucleotides, the CDR3 is TGTGCCAGCAGCCAAAAGTCTACCACAGGATTTAGGGAAAAACTGTTTTTT. The encoded protein is CASSQKSTTGFREKLFF.

The chain links TRBV15 to TRBJ2-3, with 8 bases identical to TRBD1. Trimming removed 0 bases from V and 0 bases from J; junction bases left unmatched: 5. This CDR3 is built from 17 residues. Germline assignment: CDR1 LNHNV and CDR2 YYDKDF (reference sequence). The DNA of the CDR3 is TGTGCCACCAGCAGAGACAGGGGGCCCTTCAGCACAGATACGCAGTATTTT. Protein: CATSRDRGPFSTDTQYF.

The CDR3 region has the DNA TGTGCCAGCAGTGAGGGCGGATCCTATGGCTACACCTTC. As protein: CASSEGGSYGYTF. The V gene is TRBV6-1, the J gene TRBJ1-2; D gene uncertain. The V gene's germline CDR1 is MNHNS and CDR2 SASEGT. Trimming took off 3 bases at V and 4 bases at J, with 9 bases between the two ends. The CDR3 contains 13 residues.

The chain carries TRBV11-2 and TRBJ2-5; maybe TRBD2 (6 bases). Trimming shortened V by 2 bases and J by 5 bases, and 15 bases separated the two germline ends. This CDR3 comprises 15 residues. Germline V gives CDR1 SGHAT, CDR2 FQNNGV. The chain's CDR3 is CASSLSPERGETQYF. CDR3 DNA sequence: TGTGCCAGCAGCTTATCCCCAGAACGGGGGGAGACCCAGTACTTC. The full variable domain, with the rest looked up from reference TRBV11-2 and TRBJ2-5, is EAGVAQSPRYKIIEKRQSVAFWCNPISGHATLYWYQQILGQGPKLLIQFQNNGVVDDSQLPKDRFSAERLKGVDSTLKIQPAKLEDSAVYLCASSLSPERGETQYFGPGTRLLVL.

V and J are TRBV2 and TRBJ2-1; no clear D. This CDR3 has 12 amino acids. Germline-derived CDR1 and CDR2 are SNHLY and FYNNEI. The V gene lost 5 bases and the J gene lost 1 base, with 3 bases spanning the gap. The CDR3 nucleotides are TGTGCCAGCAGTACATCCTACAATGAGCAGTTCTTC. The encoded protein is CASSTSYNEQFF.

Here the CDR3 reads CASSLGGTVNYGYTF. In nucleotides, the CDR3 is TGTGCCAGCAGCTTAGGTGGGACAGTTAACTATGGCTACACCTTC. The chain recombines TRBV7-2 with TRBJ1-2, with 7 nucleotides matching TRBD1. The CDR3 sequence is 15 residues long. The V gene's germline CDR1 is SGHTA and CDR2 FQGNSA. V lost 1 base to trimming and J lost 1 base; unmatched junction nucleotides: 3.

The chain carries TRBV2 and TRBJ2-2, with unresolved D. V lost 7 bases, J lost 4 bases, and 10 bases lay in between. Germline V CDR1 and CDR2: SNHLY, FYNNEI. The CDR3 loop spans 13 amino acids. CDR3 DNA: TGTGCCAGCATGGAGCAGGCCACCGGGGAGCTGTTTTTT. Residues: CASMEQATGELFF. The variable domain in full, completed from reference TRBV2 and TRBJ2-2, reads EPEVTQTPSHQVTQMGQEVILRCVPISNHLYFYWYRQILGQKVEFLVSFYNNEISEKSEIFDDQFSVERPDGSNFTLKIRSTKLEDSAMYFCASMEQATGELFFGEGSRLTVL.

This chain connects TRBV3-1 (or the pseudogene TRBV3-2) to TRBJ1-5, with D uncertain. Trimming removed 0 bases at V and 7 bases at J, with 13 bases between. The CDR3 runs 15 residues. Germline CDR1 reads LGHDT; CDR2 reads YNNKEL (reference sequence). The CDR3 sequence is CASSQDSRGGQPQHF. CDR3 sequence (DNA): TGTGCCAGCAGCCAAGATTCCCGGGGTGGACAGCCCCAGCATTTT.

CDR3 region: CASALQGEQYF. CDR3 sequence (DNA): TGTGCCTCGGCCCTACAGGGCGAGCAGTACTTC. This chain joins TRBV28 and TRBJ2-7, with D possibly being TRBD1 (6 bases). CDR1 and CDR2 (germline): MDHEN, SYDVKM. The CDR3 consists of 11 residues. V was clipped by 11 bases and J by 6 bases, with 14 bases between them. Variable domain in full (rest from reference TRBV28 and TRBJ2-7): DVKVTQSSRYLVKRTGEKVFLECVQDMDHENMFWYRQDPGLGLRLIYFSYDVKMKEKGDIPEGYSVSREKKERFSLILESASTNQTSMYLCASALQGEQYFGPGTRLTVT.

Concerning this clone itself: The identical CDR3 is also encoded by other nucleotide sequences in the sample. The chain is built from TRBV7-9 and TRBJ1-4, with 10 positions matching TRBD1. The CDR3 loop spans 14 amino acids. Trimming at V came to 4 bases and at J to 7 bases, leaving 3 bases not matched to a gene. Germline-derived CDR1 and CDR2 are SEHNR and FQNEAQ (reference sequence). CDR3 amino acids: CASSSGQGGEKLFF. In DNA, the CDR3 is TGTGCCAGCAGCTCAGGACAGGGGGGTGAAAAACTGTTTTTT. The full variable domain, with the rest looked up from reference TRBV7-9 and TRBJ1-4, is DTGVSQNPRHKITKRGQNVTFRCDPISEHNRLYWYRQTLGQGPEFLTYFQNEAQLEKSRLLSDRFSAERPKGSFSTLEIQRTEQGDSAMYLCASSSGQGGEKLFFGSGTQLSVL.

The chain combines TRBV9 with TRBJ1-2; D is undetermined. Trimming removed 4 bases at V and 4 bases at J, with 11 bases between. Germline values: CDR1 SGDLS, CDR2 YYNGEE. The length of the CDR3 is 13 residues. CDR3 protein: CASSPRTSYGYTF. The CDR3 DNA reads as TGTGCCAGCAGCCCACGGACGAGCTATGGCTACACCTTC.

The J gene is TRBJ1-1, the V gene TRBV4-2, with D unclear. Per germline, CDR1 LGHNA and CDR2 YNFKEQ. V was trimmed by 0 bases and J by 2 bases, leaving 7 bases between them. The CDR3 has 14 amino acids. The CDR3 bases are TGTGCCAGCAGCCAAGAGGCCGAAAACACTGAAGCTTTCTTT. Residues: CASSQEAENTEAFF.

There are a few counts of this clone. The rearrangement links TRBV28 to TRBJ1-5; the D gene is possibly TRBD1 (6 bases). V was cut by 6 bases and J by 1 base, with 7 bases left in between. CDR3 length: 13 amino acids. Germline V gene data show CDR1 as MDHEN and CDR2 as SYDVKM. CDR3 DNA: TGTGCCAGCAGGGGACAAAGCAATCAGCCCCAGCATTTT. It codes for CASRGQSNQPQHF.

The chain has TRBV2 and TRBJ2-7; D uncertain. Trimming shortened V by 10 bases and J by 0 bases, and 16 bases separated the two germline ends. CDR1 and CDR2 (germline): SNHLY, FYNNEI. This CDR3 is 14 amino acids long. The CDR3 loop reads CAIRPGPGSYEQYF. The CDR3 bases are TGTGCCATCAGACCGGGCCCCGGCTCCTACGAGCAGTACTTC.

This chain uses TRBV7-6 with TRBJ1-5; the D is unclear. Germline loops: CDR1 SGHVS, CDR2 FNYEAQ. This CDR3 contains 13 residues. V was shortened by 1 base and J by 4 bases, with 5 bases between the two germline ends. The CDR3 region is CASSLGQNQPQHF. The CDR3 bases are TGTGCCAGCAGCTTAGGGCAGAATCAGCCCCAGCATTTT.

This chain links TRBV2 with TRBJ1-1; D is uncertain. The CDR3 is 16 residues long. Germline V gene data show CDR1 as SNHLY and CDR2 as FYNNEI. Trimming took 1 base from V and 3 from J, leaving 15 bases between them. CDR3 DNA sequence: TGTGCCAGCAGTGAAGTGTTGAGGGTTGTTTACACTGAAGCTTTCTTT. Protein product: CASSEVLRVVYTEAFF.

This clone was recorded once. The genes are TRBV7-2 and TRBJ2-7, with a weak D call TRBD1 (6 bases). Germline V gives CDR1 SGHTA, CDR2 FQGNSA. Trimming removed 4 bases from V and 2 bases from J, with 12 bases in between. This CDR3 region has 14 residues. The CDR3 DNA follows: TGTGCCAGCAGCTCAGGGACATTCACCTACGAGCAGTACTTC. Its translation: CASSSGTFTYEQYF.

This clone has a single count. The V gene is TRBV30, the J gene TRBJ2-7, with 7 bases identical to TRBD1. The V segment lost 2 bases and the J segment 6 bases; nucleotides outside the gene matches: 4. There are 12 residues in the CDR3. Germline assignment: CDR1 GTSNPN and CDR2 SVGIG (reference sequence). The CDR3, as DNA: TGTGCCTGGAGTCTGTCAGGGGGCGAGCAGTACTTC. Translation gives CAWSLSGGEQYF.